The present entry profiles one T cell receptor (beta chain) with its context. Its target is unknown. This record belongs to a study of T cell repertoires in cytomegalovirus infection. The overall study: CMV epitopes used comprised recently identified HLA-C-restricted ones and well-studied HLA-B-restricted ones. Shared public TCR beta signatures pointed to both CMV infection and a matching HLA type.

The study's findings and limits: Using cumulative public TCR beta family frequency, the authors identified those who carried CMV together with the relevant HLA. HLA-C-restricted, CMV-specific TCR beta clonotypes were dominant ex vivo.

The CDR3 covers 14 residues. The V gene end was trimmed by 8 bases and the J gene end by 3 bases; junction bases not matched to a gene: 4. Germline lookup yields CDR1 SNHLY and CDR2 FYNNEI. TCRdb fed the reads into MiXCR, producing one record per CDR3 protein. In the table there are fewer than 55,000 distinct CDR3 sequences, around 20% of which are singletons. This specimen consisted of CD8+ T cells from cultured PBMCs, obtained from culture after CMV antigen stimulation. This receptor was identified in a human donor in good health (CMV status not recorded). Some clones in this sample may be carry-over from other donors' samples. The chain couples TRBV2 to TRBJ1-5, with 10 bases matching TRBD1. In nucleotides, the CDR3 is TGTGCCAGCGGGACAGGGGCCTTCAATCAGCCCCAGCATTTT. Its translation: CASGTGAFNQPQHF.